This TCR beta chain was found in a study of blood T cell repertoires in COVID-19. Study overall: T cells, B-cell-depleted T cells, or PBMCs provided the cDNA or gDNA that served as material.

The germline V gene has CDR1 SNHLY and CDR2 FYNNEI. This CDR3 is 15 amino acids long. With 7 bases removed from V and 1 base from J, the gap between germline ends came to 16 bases. Per the study methods: It was from reference gene primer amplification that nucleated cell counts were estimated. Data came from immunoSEQ multiplex PCR; TCRdb stores just in-frame clones and leaves some out. V and J calls and clone size are those listed in that table; D and trimming were worked out from the DNA. The sample carries about 54,000 clones, approximately 89% recorded once. This sequence joins TRBV2 and TRBJ1-2, with D perhaps TRBD1 (6 bases). What was sequenced was peripheral blood. The receptor was isolated from a human donor in a cohort sampled during active COVID-19. The CDR3 DNA reads as TGTGCCAGCAAGGACAGTTGGACACTTAACTATGGCTACACCTTC. It is translated as CASKDSWTLNYGYTF. The whole variable domain, remainder taken from reference TRBV2 and TRBJ1-2, is EPEVTQTPSHQVTQMGQEVILRCVPISNHLYFYWYRQILGQKVEFLVSFYNNEISEKSEIFDDQFSVERPDGSNFTLKIRSTKLEDSAMYFCASKDSWTLNYGYTFGSGTRLTVV.